These 2 T cell receptor beta chains were sequenced from one sample in a study of blood T cell repertoires in COVID-19. Using immunoSEQ multiplex PCR, the repertoire was profiled, and TCRdb retains in-frame clones only, with some absent. The sample records around 340,000 clones, approximately 90% being singletons. The specimen was peripheral blood. The receptors come from a woman aged 60-70 years with COVID-19, enrolled during active disease.

The chain combines TRBV18 with TRBJ1-3; D is possibly TRBD1 (6 bases). This CDR3 is 16 amino acids long. The germline V gene encodes CDR1 KGHSH and CDR2 LQKENI. V shed 3 bases and J shed 6 bases, with 18 bases lying between them. The CDR3 DNA is TGTGCCAGCTCACCCGGGGGGGCTTTCACGAAAAACACCATATATTTT. Translated: CASSPGGAFTKNTIYF.

The genes are TRBV11-2 and TRBJ2-7, with 7 bases aligning to TRBD2. The CDR3 totals 15 residues. The V gene's germline CDR1 is SGHAT and CDR2 FQNNGV. With 7 bases clipped from V and 2 bases from J, the junction kept 11 bases outside the gene matches. CDR3 residues: CASTEGGSPTYEQYF. The DNA for the CDR3 is TGTGCCAGCACAGAGGGCGGGAGCCCCACCTACGAGCAGTACTTC.